A selection of T cell receptor beta chains follows, all from one sample in a study of T cell changes during pregnancy in multiple sclerosis. Generated by immunoSEQ multiplex PCR, the TCRdb table keeps only in-frame clones and is missing some. The profile covers fewer than 100,000 clones, with 85% to 95% appearing a single time and just over 2.5% taken by the ten largest. This specimen consisted of peripheral blood, obtained after pregnancy. The receptors shown here come from a female donor in good health, enrolled as a control in a pregnancy study. Each CDR3 is given with its conserved first and last residue. The order of the fields is clone size, D gene, V gene, J gene, CDR3 DNA, CDR3 protein. D genes are given only for firm matches. Clone size appears in some rows only: once, few, many, or a class for an expanded clone.

NA	NA	TRBV15	TRBJ2-7	TGTGCCACCAGCAGCGACAGTAGCTCCTACGAGCAGTACTTC	CATSSDSSSYEQYF
NA	TRBD2	TRBV28	TRBJ2-1	TGTGCCAGCAGTTTCGGGATAGCGGGAGTAAGTGAGCAGTTCTTC	CASSFGIAGVSEQFF
once	NA	TRBV6-6	TRBJ1-2	TGTGCCAGCTCCCGGACGGGGGAGTTTACCTATGGCTACACCTTC	CASSRTGEFTYGYTF
NA	TRBD2	TRBV4-2	TRBJ2-3	TGTGCCAGCAGCCAAGCTGTGCGGGGGGGTTCGGGCACAGATACGCAGTATTTT	CASSQAVRGGSGTDTQYF
NA	NA	TRBV10-3	TRBJ1-2	TGTGCCATCAGTGAGAAGGGAGACTATGGCTACACCTTC	CAISEKGDYGYTF
NA	TRBD2	TRBV11-2	TRBJ2-1	TGTGCCAGCAGCTTAATCCGGACTAGCGCGAATGAGCAGTTCTTC	CASSLIRTSANEQFF
NA	NA	TRBV6-6	TRBJ2-7	TGTGCCAGCAGTTACGGGGGGTGGGTTTTAGAGCAGTACTTC	CASSYGGWVLEQYF
NA	NA	TRBV5-1	TRBJ1-2	TGCGCCAGCAGCTTGTTTACGGATGGCTACACCTTC	CASSLFTDGYTF
NA	TRBD2	TRBV10-3	TRBJ2-5	TGTGCCATCAGTTCCTCGGGGGGGATGAGCGAAAGTAGGGAGACCCAGTACTTC	CAISSSGGMSESRETQYF
NA	TRBD1	TRBV10-3	TRBJ2-5	TGTGCCATCAGGACAGGGGGCGCGGAGGAGACCCAGTACTTC	CAIRTGGAEETQYF
NA	TRBD1	TRBV7-2	TRBJ2-5	TGTGCCAGCAGCCACCGGGACAGCCCGGCGGAGACCCAGTACTTC	CASSHRDSPAETQYF
once	NA	TRBV30	TRBJ1-1	TGTGCCTGGAGCCCACCGATGCAGGGAAGGGACACTGAAGCTTTCTTT	CAWSPPMQGRDTEAFF
NA	NA	TRBV2	TRBJ1-2	TGTGCCAGGGGGCCAAGAGCTAACTATGGCTACACCTTC	CARGPRANYGYTF
NA	NA	TRBV2	TRBJ2-7	TGTGCCAGCAGTGTAGAGGGACTTCTCTACGAGCAGTACTTC	CASSVEGLLYEQYF
NA	TRBD2	TRBV9	TRBJ2-2	TGTGCCAGCAGCGTATCCCTAGCGGGGGTCCCCAACGGGGAGCTGTTTTTT	CASSVSLAGVPNGELFF
NA	NA	TRBV5-1	TRBJ2-2	TGCGCCAGCAGCTTCGACAGGCGACCCACCGGGGAGCTGTTTTTT	CASSFDRRPTGELFF
NA	NA	TRBV7-2	TRBJ2-3	TGTGCCAGCAGCCCCCTCCGGGGAACTAGCTCAGATACGCAGTATTTT	CASSPLRGTSSDTQYF
NA	TRBD2	TRBV27	TRBJ2-7	TGTGCCAGCAGTTGGAGCGGGAGGGATTCCTACGAGCAGTACTTC	CASSWSGRDSYEQYF
NA	TRBD1	TRBV9	TRBJ2-2	TGTGCCAGCAGCGTATCAGGGGGAAACGGGGAGCTGTTTTTT	CASSVSGGNGELFF
NA	NA	TRBV4-3	TRBJ2-5	TGCGCCAGCAGCCAAGGGGGGGGAGGGGGAGAGACCCAGTACTTC	CASSQGGGGGETQYF
NA	TRBD2	TRBV5-1	TRBJ2-1	TGCGCCAGCAGCTTGGGACTAGCGGGGGGGCCGGACAATGAGCAGTTCTTC	CASSLGLAGGPDNEQFF
NA	TRBD2	TRBV4-3	TRBJ2-7	TGCGCCAGCAGCCAAACCCTGGGGACTAGCGGGGTCGAGCAGTACTTC	CASSQTLGTSGVEQYF
NA	NA	TRBV5-1	TRBJ2-7	TGCGCCAGCAGCTTGGCCGATATGAGGGAGCAGTACTTC	CASSLADMREQYF
NA	TRBD2	TRBV28	TRBJ2-7	TGTGCCAGCACACTTGGGGGGGTCGCCTACGAGCAGTACTTC	CASTLGGVAYEQYF
NA	NA	TRBV7-9	TRBJ1-3	TGTGCCAGCAGCTTAAACGAGGGTGAGCGCCGAAACACCATATATTTT	CASSLNEGERRNTIYF
NA	NA	TRBV10-3	TRBJ1-2	TGTGCCATCAGTGGGGAGGGAACACCCTTTAATGGCTACACCTTC	CAISGEGTPFNGYTF
NA	TRBD2	TRBV5-1	TRBJ2-3	TGCGCCAGCACCCCTGGACTAGCGGGCACAGATACGCAGTATTTT	CASTPGLAGTDTQYF
NA	TRBD2	TRBV28	TRBJ2-5	TGTGCCAGCAAGACTAGCGTGGAGACCCAGTACTTC	CASKTSVETQYF
once	NA	TRBV27	TRBJ2-7	TGTGCCAGCAGTGCCGTTGGGCCCTCATACGAGCAGTACTTC	CASSAVGPSYEQYF
NA	NA	TRBV16	TRBJ2-7	TGTGCCAGCAGCCCCCAAGCTAGTCGGGAGCAGTACTTC	CASSPQASREQYF
once	NA	TRBV7-3	TRBJ2-4	TGTGCCAGCAGCTTAATGGCCAGCGAAAACATTCAGTACTTC	CASSLMASENIQYF
NA	NA	TRBV7-8	TRBJ2-3	TGTGCCAGCAGCTTAGCAGCGGGACAGGAGCAGTATTTT	CASSLAAGQEQYF
once	NA	TRBV19	TRBJ2-7	TGTGCCAGTAGTATAAGGGGCGGCTACGAGCAGTACTTC	CASSIRGGYEQYF
once	NA	TRBV27	TRBJ2-7	TGTGCCTCAGGAACCATCTACGAGCAGTACTTC	CASGTIYEQYF
NA	NA	TRBV27	TRBJ2-1	TGTGCCAGCAGTTTATTGGGGGGCTCCTACAATGAGCAGTTCTTC	CASSLLGGSYNEQFF
NA	NA	TRBV27	TRBJ2-5	TGTGCCAGCAGTTTACCCGGCCAAGAGACCCAGTACTTC	CASSLPGQETQYF
NA	TRBD2	TRBV15	TRBJ2-1	TGTGCCACCAGCACCGAGCGGGGGACTAGCGGCGAGCAGTTCTTC	CATSTERGTSGEQFF
NA	TRBD1	TRBV19	TRBJ1-1	TGTGCCAGTAGTATGGAAACAGGGGGCGGGAGGAAAGCTTTCTTT	CASSMETGGGRKAFF
NA	NA	TRBV18	TRBJ1-2	TGTGCCAGCTCACCACAGTCGGCAGGGAATGGCTACACCTTC	CASSPQSAGNGYTF
NA	TRBD1	TRBV4-2	TRBJ1-4	TGTGCCAGCAGCCAGGGACAGGGACCTGCAACTAATGAAAAACTGTTTTTT	CASSQGQGPATNEKLFF
NA	NA	TRBV19	TRBJ1-2	TGTGCCAGTAGTTCAAGACCCACCGGGACATACTATGGCTACACCTTC	CASSSRPTGTYYGYTF
NA	NA	TRBV6-1	TRBJ1-2	TGTGCCAGCTCATGGGGGGTAGGCTATGGCTACACCTTC	CASSWGVGYGYTF
NA	NA	TRBV7-6	TRBJ2-1	TGTGCCAGCAGGGAGGGGACTGGGGGGTCGGGTGAGCAGTTCTTC	CASREGTGGSGEQFF